This is a list of T cell receptor beta chains from one sample in a study of T cell responses to AZD1222 COVID-19 vaccine. Generated by immunoSEQ multiplex PCR, the TCRdb table keeps only in-frame clones and is missing some. There are tens of thousands of clones in the sample; more than 65% occur only once, and about 19% lies in the top ten. The sample in question was peripheral blood, obtained on day 0 of AZD1222 vaccination. These receptors originate from an adult in good health. Each CDR3 is given with its conserved first and last residue. D genes are given only for firm matches. Where a row states a size, it is once, few, many or the class of an expanded clone; other rows omit it.

D	size	V	J	DNA	CDR3
.	.	TRBV3-1/TRBV3-2	TRBJ2-1	TGTGCCAGCAGCCTCCACAATGAGCAGTTCTTC	CASSLHNEQFF
.	.	TRBV24-1	TRBJ2-1	TGTGCCACCAGTACTGGCCAGATCTACAATGAGCAGTTCTTC	CATSTGQIYNEQFF
.	.	TRBV5-1	TRBJ2-3	TGCGCCAGCAGCTTGGGAAGGGCACCAGATACGCAGTATTTT	CASSLGRAPDTQYF
TRBD1	.	TRBV2	TRBJ2-7	TGTGCCAGCATGATACAGGGGGCCTACGAGCAGTACTTC	CASMIQGAYEQYF
.	.	TRBV18	TRBJ1-1	TGTGCCAGCTCACCACCGTGGATGGGGAACACTGAAGCTTTCTTT	CASSPPWMGNTEAFF
.	.	TRBV4-1	TRBJ2-6	TGCGCCAGCAGCCAGGTTGTGGGGAGCGGGGCCAACGTCCTGACTTTC	CASSQVVGSGANVLTF
TRBD1	.	TRBV2	TRBJ2-7	TGTGCCACCCGGACAGGGGAGGTCGCCGAGCAGTACTTC	CATRTGEVAEQYF
TRBD1	.	TRBV9	TRBJ1-1	TGTGCCAGCAGCATGACAGGGGACCCGAACACTGAAGCTTTCTTT	CASSMTGDPNTEAFF
.	.	TRBV19	TRBJ1-1	TGTGCCAGTGTCCCGATCGTACCCACTGAAGCTTTCTTT	CASVPIVPTEAFF
TRBD1	once	TRBV18	TRBJ2-5	TGTGCCAGCTCACCACGGACAGGGGGCAAAGAGACCCAGTACTTC	CASSPRTGGKETQYF
TRBD1	.	TRBV5-1	TRBJ2-3	TGCGCCAGCAGCGTCGGACAGGGGGAAAGGACAGATACGCAGTATTTT	CASSVGQGERTDTQYF
.	.	TRBV7-2	TRBJ1-1	TGTGCCAGCAGCCCCCGTACAGGGTCGAGCACTGAAGCTTTCTTT	CASSPRTGSSTEAFF
.	.	TRBV5-1	TRBJ1-4	TGCGCCAGCAGCTTGCAGGGAGGCCCCAATGAAAAACTGTTTTTT	CASSLQGGPNEKLFF
.	.	TRBV28	TRBJ1-4	TGTGCCAGCAGCCCGAGCGACGCCAGAGTCGGAAAACTGTTTTTT	CASSPSDARVGKLFF
.	.	TRBV7-2	TRBJ1-1	TGTGCCAGCAGTCCAAACTGGGGGAGCGAAGCTTTCTTT	CASSPNWGSEAFF
.	.	TRBV18	TRBJ1-1	TGTGCCAGCTCACCCGGGGAGAACACTGAAGCTTTCTTT	CASSPGENTEAFF
TRBD1	few	TRBV6-4	TRBJ1-2	TGTGCCAGCAGTGTTAACAGGGGGGAAGGATACACCTTC	CASSVNRGEGYTF
.	.	TRBV7-8	TRBJ1-1	TGTGCCAGCAGCCCCCGAAGCATGGGGGTGGGGAACACTGAAGCTTTCTTT	CASSPRSMGVGNTEAFF
.	.	TRBV6-5	TRBJ1-5	TGTGCCAGCAGGCCACAGGGACCTAGCAATCAGCCCCAGCATTTT	CASRPQGPSNQPQHF
TRBD2	few	TRBV6-5	TRBJ2-1	TGTGCCAGCAGAACGGGACTAGCGGCAAGCAATGAGCAGTTCTTC	CASRTGLAASNEQFF
.	.	TRBV5-1	TRBJ2-7	TGCGCCAGCAGCTTGGGAGTCCATTATCCGGGCCACGAGCAGTACTTC	CASSLGVHYPGHEQYF
TRBD1	.	TRBV20-1	TRBJ1-4	TGCAGTGCTAGTAGCCCCCGACAGGGTAATGAAAAACTGTTTTTT	CSASSPRQGNEKLFF
.	few	TRBV9	TRBJ1-2	TGTGCCAGCAGACGAGGGGGGCAGGATGGCTACACCTTC	CASRRGGQDGYTF
.	.	TRBV10-3	TRBJ1-5	TGTGCCATCACTCAGGACAGAAATCAGCCCCAGCATTTT	CAITQDRNQPQHF
TRBD2	.	TRBV9	TRBJ2-3	TGTGCCAGCAGCGTAACTAGCGCATCTAGCACAGATACGCAGTATTTT	CASSVTSASSTDTQYF
TRBD2	.	TRBV7-2	TRBJ2-2	TGTGCCAGCAGCTTAAGAGAGCGGGGGCCCGGGGAGCTGTTTTTT	CASSLRERGPGELFF
TRBD2	.	TRBV6-2/TRBV6-3	TRBJ2-1	TGTGCCAGCAGTTGGGGACTAGCGGACAATGAGCAGTTCTTC	CASSWGLADNEQFF
.	.	TRBV27	TRBJ1-6	TGTGCCAGCAGTTCTCAGGGTTCACCCCTCCACTTT	CASSSQGSPLHF
.	.	TRBV5-8	TRBJ2-3	TGTGCCAGCAGCTTGGCCCCCCCAAATACGCAGTATTTT	CASSLAPPNTQYF
TRBD2	.	TRBV19	TRBJ2-1	TGTGCCACCGGGACTAGCGGGAGATCTCAGTTCTTC	CATGTSGRSQFF
.	.	TRBV4-3	TRBJ1-4	TGCGCCAGCAGCCAAGATCCGTTGGGGGGGGCTAATGAAAAACTGTTTTTT	CASSQDPLGGANEKLFF
.	.	TRBV6-1	TRBJ1-2	TGTGCCAGCAGTGAAAGCCGGGACGGCCCTAACTATGGCTACACCTTC	CASSESRDGPNYGYTF
.	.	TRBV12-5	TRBJ1-1	TGTGCTAGTGGTTTGGGAAACACTGAAGCTTTCTTT	CASGLGNTEAFF
TRBD2	.	TRBV7-3	TRBJ2-1	TGTGCCAGCAGCTTAGGTGGGCGGGAGCACGGTGAGCAGTTCTTC	CASSLGGREHGEQFF
TRBD2	.	TRBV5-1	TRBJ2-5	TGCGCCAGCAGGACGGGAGGTATGGAGACCCAGTACTTC	CASRTGGMETQYF
.	once	TRBV11-2	TRBJ1-2	TGTGCCAGCAGCTCCCCGCGCGTCTATGGCTACACCTTC	CASSSPRVYGYTF
.	.	TRBV19	TRBJ2-7	TGTGCCAGTAGTAGATCAGCAGGGAGCTCCTACGAGCAGTACTTC	CASSRSAGSSYEQYF
.	.	TRBV10-3	TRBJ2-2	TGTGCCATCAGTGAGGTCAGGGAGAACACCGGGGAGCTGTTTTTT	CAISEVRENTGELFF
.	.	TRBV2	TRBJ2-3	TGTGCCAGCAGTGAATTGCGGAGCACAGATACGCAGTATTTT	CASSELRSTDTQYF
.	.	TRBV12-5	TRBJ2-5	TGTGCTAGTGGTTTGGGTGTACAGAAGGGAGAGACCCAGTACTTC	CASGLGVQKGETQYF
.	.	TRBV19	TRBJ1-1	TGTGCCAGTAGACAACAGCAAAACACTGAAGCTTTCTTT	CASRQQQNTEAFF
TRBD1	.	TRBV5-1	TRBJ1-6	TGCGCCAGCAGCTTTACAGGGGGGGATTCACCCCTCCACTTT	CASSFTGGDSPLHF
.	.	TRBV6-2/TRBV6-3	TRBJ2-7	TGTGCCAGCAGTTACTATGGAGAAGAGTTTGAGCAGTACTTC	CASSYYGEEFEQYF
TRBD1	.	TRBV7-9	TRBJ2-3	TGTGCCAGCAGCCAATCTCAGGGGGCAGATACGCAGTATTTT	CASSQSQGADTQYF